This T cell receptor beta chain was identified during a study of T-cell reconstitution after alpha-beta-depleted transplantation in children. Overall study findings and caveats: Diversity and T-cell counts at one year after transplant derived mostly from new T cells. Expanded clones from the graft, numbering several hundred, reportedly supplied alpha-beta T cells about two months after transplant.

Preparing the TCRbeta library involved the use of unique molecular identifiers. TCRdb re-called the PCR reads through MiXCR, storing one row per CDR3 protein. The sample holds about 600,000 distinct CDR3 sequences, under 30% seen once. Trimming left V 6 bases short and J 0 bases short, with 10 bases between. The CDR3 contains 14 residues. From germline, CDR1 is MRHNA and CDR2 SNTAGT. This clonotype was seen at least ten times. Its target is unknown. The sequence came from a boy under three years old who had a stem cell transplant for acute myeloid leukemia, so the T cells may come from the graft donor. This chain uses TRBV6-4 with TRBJ2-3; no clear D. Sequencing was performed on PBMCs, mostly from graft donor cells, taken 360 days after TCRalphabeta/CD19-depleted stem cell transplant. The DNA for the CDR3 is TGTGCCAGCAGCGCGACGGTTAGCACAGATACGCAGTATTTT. Protein product: CASSATVSTDTQYF.